This T cell receptor (beta chain) was sequenced for a study of sequential checkpoint blockade in melanoma. At the level of the study: DNA from some 84 pretreatment tumor samples underwent TCRβ immunosequencing.

This sample's treatment: randomized to nivolumab then ipilimumab (arm A) or the reverse (arm B). This clone was found a few times. Germline V gives CDR1 MDHEN, CDR2 SYDVKM. Between the trimmed V and J ends, which lost 5 bases and 6 bases, there was a span of 17 bases. The CDR3 totals 15 residues. Sequenced by immunoSEQ multiplex PCR; TCRdb stores in-frame clones only, minus some. The table has some 3,700 clones, around a fifth seen once; the top ten hold over 20%. Source: tumor tissue (inferred from file names), taken from a patient given nivolumab and ipilimumab in sequence. This chain connects TRBV28 to TRBJ1-5; maybe TRBD1 (6 bases). The receptor was isolated from a human patient with melanoma. Some clones in this sample may be carry-over from other donors' samples. The CDR3 DNA sequence: TGTGCCAGCAGTAACTCGGCAGGGGTCCCTCAGCCCCAGCATTTT. Translating it yields CASSNSAGVPQPQHF.